The clone carrying this T cell receptor beta chain has just a few counts. What it recognizes is unknown. Losses at the gene ends were 7 bases for V and 1 base for J; bases not matched to a gene: 4. The CDR3 covers 13 residues. The germline V gene has CDR1 GTSNPN and CDR2 SVGIG (reference sequence). This PCR relied on a set of 60 Vbeta primers and 13 Jbeta primers. Data came from immunoSEQ multiplex PCR; TCRdb stores just in-frame clones and leaves some out. The repertoire holds about 150,000 clones, with 70% to 90% as singletons. This record comes from a study of cytomegalovirus exposure and HLA in healthy donors. Study-level results: Prior analysis indicated that the majority of TCR beta V segments exhibited productivity approximately 87% or approximately 30% of the time. Most subjects had HLA-A and HLA-B alleles reportedly predicted accurately by TCR beta sequences.

This TCR derives from a woman aged 18-29 years in good health and CMV-seronegative. The V call is TRBV30, the J call TRBJ1-2; 9 positions match TRBD1. Sample: PBMCs. In nucleotides, the CDR3 is TGTGCCTCTGGGACAGGGATTAACTATGGCTACACCTTC. Translating gives CASGTGINYGYTF.